The rows below give T cell receptor beta chains drawn from one sample of a study of cytomegalovirus exposure and HLA in healthy donors. The assay was immunoSEQ multiplex PCR, and TCRdb's table has in-frame clones only and misses some. The data hold approximately 160,000 clones, with roughly 79% observed a single time. Sequencing input: PBMCs. These receptors all come from a woman aged 40 to 49 in good health and CMV-seronegative. CDR3s include the opening cysteine and the closing phenylalanine or tryptophan. D genes are given only for firm matches. Clone size is given for some rows only: seen once, a few or many times, or a class if the clone is expanded.

clone_size	v_call	d_call	j_call	cdr3_aa	cdr3_nt
-	TRBV10-1	-	TRBJ2-7	CASRDCEQYF	TGCGCCAGCAGAGACTGCGAGCAGTACTTC
-	TRBV9	TRBD2	TRBJ2-1	CASSVDPAGVKGHEQFF	TGTGCTAGCAGCGTAGATCCAGCGGGAGTAAAGGGGCATGAGCAGTTCTTC
once	TRBV27	-	TRBJ1-2	CASSAPGGEFYGYTF	TGTGCCAGCAGTGCCCCGGGGGGGGAATTCTATGGCTACACCTTC
-	TRBV5-5	TRBD2	TRBJ2-7	CASSLVEGLLLYEQYF	TGTGCCAGCAGCTTGGTAGAGGGACTACTCCTCTACGAGCAGTACTTC
-	TRBV7-9	-	TRBJ2-3	CASSRLWESGETQYF	TGTGCCAGCAGCCGCCTCTGGGAGTCCGGAGAAACGCAGTATTTT
-	TRBV27	-	TRBJ1-2	CASSAQGTYYGYTF	TGTGCCAGCAGTGCACAGGGTACATACTATGGCTACACCTTC
few	TRBV19	-	TRBJ1-1	CASSIPNMNTEAFF	TGTGCCAGTAGTATACCGAACATGAACACTGAAGCTTTCTTT
-	TRBV27	-	TRBJ1-1	CASSLSVGGANTEAFF	TGTGCCAGCAGTTTATCGGTCGGAGGGGCGAACACTGAAGCTTTCTTT
-	TRBV7-9	TRBD2	TRBJ2-7	CAGGKAYEQYF	TGTGCGGGGGGGAAAGCCTACGAGCAGTACTTC
-	TRBV7-3	-	TRBJ2-3	CASSISGTDTQYF	TGTGCCAGCAGCATCTCCGGCACAGATACGCAGTATTTT
-	TRBV28	-	TRBJ2-6	CASSIPRSRSGANVLTF	TGTGCCAGCAGTATACCCCGGTCGCGCTCTGGGGCCAACGTCCTGACTTTC
-	TRBV11-3	-	TRBJ1-1	CASSLVTGGGTEAFF	TGTGCCAGCAGCTTAGTAACGGGGGGAGGAACTGAAGCTTTCTTT
few	TRBV6-4	-	TRBJ1-1	CASSDSPGGVTEAFF	TGTGCCAGCAGTGACTCGCCGGGGGGCGTCACTGAAGCTTTCTTT
-	TRBV27	-	TRBJ1-4	CASSKTVREKLFF	TGTGCCAGCAGTAAGACAGTCCGGGAAAAACTGTTTTTT
-	TRBV21-1	-	TRBJ1-5	CASRYYLDSGPYSNQPQHF	TGTGCCAGCAGATACTACCTGGACAGCGGCCCTTATAGCAATCAGCCCCAGCATTTT
-	TRBV5-1	-	TRBJ2-1	CASKDPSSYNEQFF	TGCGCCAGCAAAGACCCTAGCTCCTACAATGAGCAGTTCTTC
-	TRBV7-8	TRBD1	TRBJ2-6	CASSPGGAGANVLTF	TGTGCCAGCAGCCCAGGGGGTGCTGGGGCCAACGTCCTGACTTTC
-	TRBV7-3	-	TRBJ2-1	CASSLRDLTNEQFF	TGTGCCAGCAGCTTGCGGGATTTGACCAATGAGCAGTTCTTC
-	TRBV7-9	-	TRBJ2-7	CASSPAGIGGRRQYF	TGTGCCAGCAGCCCCGCCGGGATCGGAGGTCGGAGGCAGTACTTC
-	TRBV5-1	TRBD2	TRBJ2-7	CASSSGHVGGVGQYF	TGCGCCAGCAGCTCTGGACACGTCGGGGGGGTTGGACAGTACTTC
-	TRBV28	-	TRBJ1-5	CASSLTGTNQPQHF	TGTGCCAGCAGTTTAACAGGAACCAATCAGCCCCAGCATTTT
-	TRBV28	TRBD1	TRBJ2-7	CASTTLGQGANEQYF	TGTGCCAGCACTACCCTTGGACAGGGGGCTAACGAGCAGTACTTC
-	TRBV7-9	TRBD2	TRBJ2-2	CASYGGAGVTGELFF	TGTGCCAGCTACGGTGGGGCGGGAGTGACCGGGGAGCTGTTTTTT
-	TRBV13	TRBD2	TRBJ2-3	CASSRDYTDTQYF	TGTGCCAGCAGCAGGGACTACACAGATACGCAGTATTTT
few	TRBV18	TRBD1	TRBJ1-2	CASSQGQLYGYTF	TGTGCCAGCTCACAGGGACAGCTTTATGGCTACACCTTC
-	TRBV27	-	TRBJ1-4	CASSLIRGGKTNEKLFF	TGTGCCAGCAGTTTAATAAGGGGGGGGAAAACTAATGAAAAACTGTTTTTT
few	TRBV5-5	TRBD1	TRBJ2-2	CASSWGQGSTGELFF	TGTGCCAGCAGCTGGGGACAGGGAAGCACCGGGGAGCTGTTTTTT
-	TRBV2	-	TRBJ2-1	CASTGTFQYNEQFF	TGTGCCAGCACCGGGACTTTTCAGTACAATGAGCAGTTCTTC
-	TRBV5-1	-	TRBJ2-5	CASRFTEKKETQYF	TGCGCCAGCAGGTTTACAGAGAAGAAGGAGACCCAGTACTTC
-	TRBV7-2	-	TRBJ2-5	CASSSSQETQYF	TGTGCCAGCAGCTCATCCCAGGAGACCCAGTACTTC
few	TRBV6-5	-	TRBJ2-1	CASSYSAGPSYNEQFF	TGTGCCAGCAGTTACTCCGCGGGTCCCTCCTACAATGAGCAGTTCTTC
-	TRBV2	-	TRBJ1-2	CASSGEGGWSNYGYTF	TGTGCCAGCAGTGGGGAGGGAGGCTGGTCTAACTATGGCTACACCTTC